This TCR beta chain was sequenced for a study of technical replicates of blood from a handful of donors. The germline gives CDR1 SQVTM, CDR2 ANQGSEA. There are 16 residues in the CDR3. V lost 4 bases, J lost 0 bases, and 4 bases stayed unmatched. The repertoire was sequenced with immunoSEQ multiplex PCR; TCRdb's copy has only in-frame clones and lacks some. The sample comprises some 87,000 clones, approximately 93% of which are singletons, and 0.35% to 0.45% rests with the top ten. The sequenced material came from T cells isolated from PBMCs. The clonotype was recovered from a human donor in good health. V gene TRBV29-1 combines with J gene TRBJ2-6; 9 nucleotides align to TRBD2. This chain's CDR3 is CSVALAGPSGANVLTF. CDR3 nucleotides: TGCAGCGTTGCCCTAGCGGGACCCTCTGGGGCCAACGTCCTGACTTTC.